This T cell receptor beta chain was documented in a study of identical twins. General observations from the study: There were fewer insertions in abundant cord blood beta clonotypes, but memory repertoires showed no such pattern. The study found that models underestimated out-of-frame TCR alpha sharing in monozygotic twins. The study found excess low generation probability among twin-shared out-of-frame alpha sequences.

This clonotype was found many times. Its antigen is not known. One entry per CDR3 protein results from TCRdb running MiXCR on the 5' RACE reads. The table lists approximately 300,000 distinct CDR3 sequences, roughly 8.6% of them singletons, with approximately 6.6% in the top ten. These same records also appear under a second study, on yellow fever vaccine responses in identical twins.

This receptor was identified in a woman under 30 in good health. The sequenced sample was CD8+ T cells sorted from blood.

The CDR3 spells CASSQGDFYGYTF. The CDR3 DNA sequence: TGTGCCAGCAGCCAAGGAGACTTCTATGGCTACACCTTC. The rearrangement uses TRBV3-1 and TRBJ1-2; D call uncertain. Germline loops: CDR1 LGHDT, CDR2 YNNKEL (reference sequence). The CDR3 length is 13 residues. V was cut by 1 base and J by 4 bases, with 7 bases left in between.